This passage covers 19 T cell receptor beta chains from one sample sequenced in a study of regulatory T cells in long-lasting Graves disease. Researchers made TCR beta libraries by using iRepertoire HTBI primers and running Arm-PCR on CDR3 regions. TCRdb re-analysed the multiplex PCR reads in MiXCR, keeping a single row per CDR3 protein. The profile shows under 800,000 distinct CDR3 sequences, 15% to 20% of them singletons. Regarding time point: newly diagnosed GD, antithyroid drugs for less than 3 months. PBMC RNA was the source of the TCR library. These same data were also listed under a study on T cells in Graves' hyperthyroidism and ophthalmopathy.

The sample consisted of peripheral blood mononuclear cells (PBMCs), taken at new diagnosis, from a patient treated with antithyroid drugs. Source of these receptors: a woman aged 25 to 39 with Graves disease.

This clonotype was observed many times. The CDR3 DNA reads as TGTGCCAGCAGAACCGGGACAGGGCGATTCTATGGCTACACCTTC. Amino acid sequence: CASRTGTGRFYGYTF. This sequence joins TRBV6-1 and TRBJ1-2; TRBD1 aligns across 9 bases. The junction had 9 bases not matched to a gene; V was cut back by 6 bases and J by 4 bases. The CDR3 has 15 amino acids. CDR1 and CDR2 from the germline V gene are MNHNS and SASEGT.

In its sample, this clonotype was seen many times. This rearrangement joins TRBV9 to TRBJ1-2; 8 bases align to TRBD1. This CDR3 region has 15 residues. The ends lost 2 bases at V and 7 bases at J; junction bases unmatched: 10. Germline CDR1 SGDLS, CDR2 YYNGEE. The CDR3 sequence is CASSVLNTGGRGYTF. Written as DNA, the CDR3 is TGTGCCAGCAGCGTCCTAAATACAGGGGGTCGTGGCTACACCTTC. The variable domain in full, with the rest retrieved from reference TRBV9 and TRBJ1-2, is DSGVTQTPKHLITATGQRVTLRCSPRSGDLSVYWYQQSLDQGLQFLIQYYNGEERAKGNILERFSAQQFPDLHSELNLSSLELGDSALYFCASSVLNTGGRGYTFGSGTRLTVV.

At least ten counts were recorded for this clonotype. This chain uses TRBV20-1 with TRBJ2-7; 9 bases match TRBD2. The V segment lost 5 bases and the J segment 4 bases; nucleotides outside the gene matches: 3. CDR1 is DFQATT and CDR2 is SNEGSKA in the germline V gene (reference sequence). The CDR3 extends over 12 amino acids. DNA of the CDR3: TGCAGTGCTCAGCGGGAGGCGTACGAGCAGTACTTC. Amino acids: CSAQREAYEQYF.

The chain carries TRBV14 and TRBJ2-2; D remains ambiguous. Germline CDR1 reads SGHDN; CDR2 reads FVKESK. V was pared by 1 base and J by 5 bases, with 11 bases between. The CDR3 totals 15 residues. CDR3 in amino acids: CASSQARVRTGELFF. Here the CDR3 DNA reads TGTGCCAGCAGCCAAGCGAGAGTACGGACCGGGGAGCTGTTTTTT.

This clonotype has ten or more counts. The chain carries TRBV28 and TRBJ2-1; D may correspond to TRBD1 or TRBD2 (6 bases each). Germline V gene sequence: CDR1 MDHEN, CDR2 SYDVKM. V was cut by 8 bases and J by 10 bases, with 15 bases left in between. The CDR3 runs to 12 residues. DNA for the CDR3: TGTGCCAGCCTTTTTTTGGGGGGCGAGCAGTTCTTC. This codes for CASLFLGGEQFF.

This clonotype was recorded at least ten times. The V and J genes are TRBV27 and TRBJ2-5; 7 bases are a match to TRBD2. In germline, CDR1 is MNHEY, CDR2 SMNVEV (reference sequence). This CDR3 contains 15 residues. Trimming removed 6 bases from V and 4 bases from J; junction bases left unmatched: 11. CDR3 DNA sequence: TGTGCCAGCAGCTTAGCGGGCGGTAGCGGAGAGACCCAGTACTTC. It encodes CASSLAGGSGETQYF.

This clonotype was seen a few times. The V gene is TRBV5-1, the J gene TRBJ2-3; 11 positions agree with TRBD2. The V gene end was trimmed by 2 bases and the J gene end by 4 bases; junction bases not matched to a gene: 6. CDR1 SGHRS and CDR2 YFSETQ come from the germline V gene. The CDR3 loop spans 16 amino acids. CDR3 bases: TGCGCCAGCAGCTTTACTAGCGGGAGTGTTGCAGATACGCAGTATTTT. This codes for CASSFTSGSVADTQYF. The full variable domain, with the rest looked up from reference TRBV5-1 and TRBJ2-3, is KAGVTQTPRYLIKTRGQQVTLSCSPISGHRSVSWYQQTPGQGLQFLFEYFSETQRNKGNFPGRFSGRQFSNSRSEMNVSTLELGDSALYLCASSFTSGSVADTQYFGPGTRLTVL.

This clonotype was observed many times. The chain couples TRBV7-3 to TRBJ2-3; either TRBD1 or TRBD2 may fit D (5 bases each). Trimming left V 5 bases short and J 6 bases short, with 18 bases between. The germline V gene encodes CDR1 SGHTA and CDR2 FQGTGA. This CDR3 comprises 15 residues. The CDR3 spells CASSPGGLNRDTQYF. The CDR3 DNA sequence: TGTGCCAGCAGCCCCGGAGGCCTAAACAGGGATACGCAGTATTTT.

Ten or more counts support this clonotype. The genes are TRBV6-1 and TRBJ1-1; TRBD1 matches 8 bases. CDR1 and CDR2 (germline): MNHNS, SASEGT. The V segment lost 7 bases and the J segment 5 bases; nucleotides outside the gene matches: 12. The CDR3 contains 15 residues. CDR3 sequence: CASTPLWDRKTEAFF. The CDR3 DNA is TGTGCCAGCACCCCCCTTTGGGACAGGAAGACTGAAGCTTTCTTT.

In this sample, this clonotype turned up many times. V gene TRBV7-3 combines with J gene TRBJ2-1; 7 bases agree with TRBD1. V dropped 4 bases and J dropped 0; count of bases not matched to a gene: 6. Germline assignment: CDR1 SGHTA and CDR2 FQGTGA. CDR3 length: 16 residues. CDR3 residues: CASSSQTGISYNEQFF. DNA for the CDR3: TGTGCCAGCAGCTCCCAGACAGGGATCTCCTACAATGAGCAGTTCTTC.

Only a few counts were recorded for this clonotype. The genes are TRBV6-4 and TRBJ2-7; 7 positions agree with TRBD1. J lost 9 bases, V lost 2 bases, and 22 bases had no gene match. Germline loops: CDR1 MRHNA, CDR2 SNTAGT. This CDR3 is 18 amino acids long. The CDR3 is CASSDIDRVGGSFSLQYF. The CDR3 DNA reads as TGTGCCAGCAGTGACATTGACAGGGTTGGTGGCTCCTTCTCATTGCAGTACTTC.

The V and J genes are TRBV9 and TRBJ1-1; D is possibly TRBD1 (5 bases). The CDR3 loop spans 14 amino acids. Trimming removed 5 bases from V and 3 bases from J, with 14 bases in between. Looked up from germline, CDR1 is SGDLS and CDR2 is YYNGEE. The CDR3 bases are TGTGCCAGCAGAGGTACCGGGACGGACACTGAAGCTTTCTTT. Protein: CASRGTGTDTEAFF.

The chain is built from TRBV5-4 and TRBJ2-6; 10 bases are a match to TRBD1. V shed 4 bases and J 0 bases; nucleotides not matched to a gene: 7. CDR1 is SGHNT and CDR2 is YYREEE in the germline V gene (reference sequence). This CDR3 comprises 18 residues. The CDR3, as DNA: TGTGCCAGCAGCGCCCCGGGACAGGGGTACTCTGGGGCCAACGTCCTGACTTTC. This encodes CASSAPGQGYSGANVLTF.

This clonotype has ten or more counts. This rearrangement joins TRBV28 to TRBJ1-4; 7 bases fit TRBD1. CDR1 MDHEN and CDR2 SYDVKM come from the germline V gene. The CDR3 is 15 residues long. Unmatched junction bases numbered 7, after V lost 4 bases and J lost 5 bases. The CDR3 loop reads CASSSTGQKNEKLFF. The CDR3 region has the DNA TGTGCCAGCAGTTCAACGGGACAGAAAAATGAAAAACTGTTTTTT.

This clonotype appeared a few times. The V gene is TRBV18, the J gene TRBJ2-5; either TRBD1 or TRBD2 may fit D (5 bases each). The CDR3 contains 16 residues. Trimming removed 2 bases from V and 0 bases from J, with 13 bases in between. The germline gives CDR1 KGHSH, CDR2 LQKENI. The CDR3 region is CASSPYGRQNQETQYF. The CDR3 region has the DNA TGTGCCAGCTCACCATATGGGAGACAGAACCAAGAGACCCAGTACTTC.

The table lists this clonotype with many counts. The chain combines TRBV27 with TRBJ1-2, with unresolved D. Trimming took off 0 bases at V and 4 bases at J, with 9 bases between the two ends. Per the germline V gene, CDR1 is MNHEY and CDR2 is SMNVEV (reference sequence). The CDR3 totals 14 residues. DNA of the CDR3: TGTGCCAGCAGTTTATCATTCCGACGCTATGGCTACACCTTC. Translating gives CASSLSFRRYGYTF.

This rearrangement joins TRBV6-5 to TRBJ2-1; no clear D. V shed 4 bases and J shed 2 bases, with 9 bases lying between them. Per germline, CDR1 MNHEY and CDR2 SVGAGI. The CDR3 consists of 14 residues. Here the CDR3 DNA reads TGTGCCAGCAGTTTAGGCTATACCTACAATGAGCAGTTCTTC. It encodes CASSLGYTYNEQFF.

The chain employs TRBV6-2 or TRBV6-3 and TRBJ2-1, with 10 bases lining up with TRBD2. The germline V gene has CDR1 MNHEY and CDR2 SVGEGT. V gave up 0 bases and J gave up 9 bases; unmatched junction bases: 11. The CDR3 loop spans 17 amino acids. The CDR3: CASSYSSLAGVSSEQFF. In nucleotides, the CDR3 is TGTGCCAGCAGTTACTCGTCCCTAGCGGGAGTGTCAAGTGAGCAGTTCTTC.

The genes are TRBV19 and TRBJ2-1; D unclear. Per the germline V gene, CDR1 is LNHDA and CDR2 is SQIVND (reference sequence). This CDR3 contains 13 residues. Trimming cost V 3 bases and J 5 bases, with 8 bases left between them. This CDR3 reads CASSISHNNEQFF. CDR3 nucleotide sequence: TGTGCCAGTAGTATTTCACACAACAATGAGCAGTTCTTC.